A single sample gave rise to the 18 T cell receptor beta chains below, sequenced in a study of T cell clonotyping in hematopoietic cell transplantation. Some clones are missing from TCRdb's copy, which holds only in-frame ones; the method was immunoSEQ multiplex PCR. This sample carries tens of thousands of clones, roughly 80% of them seen once, and the ten largest clones take around 7%. Time point defined: recipient sample about 28 days before transplant, after cytoreduction. The sequencing here drew on peripheral blood mononuclear cells, taken before stem cell transplant. The origin of the receptors is a young woman with chronic myeloid leukemia. Some clones in this sample may be carry-over from other donors' samples.

J is TRBJ1-1 and V is TRBV30, with TRBD1 as a possible D gene (5 bases). The germline V gene encodes CDR1 GTSNPN and CDR2 SVGIG (reference sequence). The CDR3 runs 11 residues. With 0 bases removed from V and 11 bases from J, the gap between germline ends came to 10 bases. CDR3 amino acids: CAWSVGGDAFF. CDR3 nucleotide sequence: TGTGCCTGGAGTGTGGGAGGGGACGCTTTCTTT.

This clone has a handful of counts. The sample holds other DNA sequences that translate to the same CDR3. This rearrangement joins TRBV30 to TRBJ1-1, with a possible D match to TRBD1 (6 bases). Deletions cut 3 bases from V and 1 base from J, with 9 bases between. This CDR3 comprises 13 residues. The germline V gene encodes CDR1 GTSNPN and CDR2 SVGIG (reference sequence). The CDR3, as DNA: TGTGCCTGGAGCCAAGGGGGGAACACTGAAGCTTTCTTT. Amino acids: CAWSQGGNTEAFF.

The gene calls are TRBV6-5 and TRBJ2-1, with a tentative D call TRBD2 (5 bases). V lost 5 bases and J 7 bases, leaving 15 bases between the germline ends. The CDR3 has 14 residues. Germline CDR1 is MNHEY and CDR2 is SVGAGI. The CDR3 DNA follows: TGTGCCAGCAGTCTGGCGGGCGATCAGAATGAGCAGTTCTTC. Protein: CASSLAGDQNEQFF.

The chain couples TRBV7-2 to TRBJ2-3; D not certain. Per the germline V gene, CDR1 is SGHTA and CDR2 is FQGNSA. The CDR3 spans 13 residues. Trimming pared 5 bases from V and 4 bases from J, leaving 10 bases between. The CDR3 sequence is CASSPNEADTQYF. CDR3 DNA: TGTGCCAGCAGCCCAAATGAGGCAGATACGCAGTATTTT.

This clone was seen a few times. V is TRBV6-5 and J is TRBJ1-1, with 7 bases matching TRBD1. CDR1 is MNHEY and CDR2 is SVGAGI in the germline V gene. V trimming: 2 bases; J trimming: 7 bases; junction bases outside the gene matches: 7. The CDR3 runs 14 residues. CDR3 sequence reads: CASSYLGQVYEAFF. The CDR3 coding sequence is TGTGCCAGCAGTTACCTTGGACAGGTCTATGAAGCTTTCTTT.

The chain recombines TRBV4-1 with TRBJ1-2; D not certain. Trimming shortened V by 7 bases and J by 1 base, and 10 bases separated the two germline ends. The V gene's germline CDR1 is MGHRA and CDR2 YSYEKL. The CDR3 is 13 amino acids. The CDR3 bases are TGCGCCAGCACTCTGGGCCTTAACTATGGCTACACCTTC. Encoded protein: CASTLGLNYGYTF.

This chain links TRBV6-1 with TRBJ1-2, with 9 bases fitting TRBD1. Per germline, CDR1 MNHNS and CDR2 SASEGT. CDR3 length: 14 amino acids. V gave up 6 bases and J gave up 4 bases; unmatched junction bases: 6. The CDR3 loop is CASRPTGGGYGYTF. The CDR3 DNA follows: TGTGCCAGCAGGCCCACAGGGGGCGGCTATGGCTACACCTTC.

The J gene is TRBJ1-2, the V gene TRBV28; D possibly corresponds to TRBD1 (6 bases). The germline CDR1 and CDR2 sequences are MDHEN and SYDVKM. The CDR3 contains 13 residues. Trimming pared 5 bases from V and 4 bases from J, leaving 11 bases between. CDR3 DNA sequence: TGTGCCAGCAGTGAACCCAGGGGCTATGGCTACACCTTC. This encodes CASSEPRGYGYTF.

The chain has TRBV7-9 and TRBJ2-3; D assignment may be TRBD1 or TRBD2 (7 bases each). Germline CDR1 is SEHNR and CDR2 is FQNEAQ (reference sequence). The germline V and J ends were trimmed by 5 bases and 1 base, with 19 bases remaining between them. This CDR3 region has 17 residues. The CDR3 nucleotides read TGTGCCAGCAGCCCCCGTCAGGGGGGGCACGGCACAGATACGCAGTATTTT. Translation gives CASSPRQGGHGTDTQYF.

The chain couples TRBV27 to TRBJ2-7; maybe TRBD1 (6 bases). The length of the CDR3 is 12 residues. The germline gives CDR1 MNHEY, CDR2 SMNVEV (reference sequence). With 5 bases removed from V and 4 bases from J, the gap between germline ends came to 9 bases. The CDR3 spells CASSQGGYEQYF. In DNA, the CDR3 is TGTGCCAGCAGTCAAGGGGGTTACGAGCAGTACTTC.

The chain carries TRBV30 and TRBJ1-4, with 10 bases matching TRBD1. Per the germline V gene, CDR1 is GTSNPN and CDR2 is SVGIG (reference sequence). V dropped 5 bases and J dropped 6; count of bases not matched to a gene: 0. This CDR3 region has 12 residues. Here the CDR3 DNA reads TGTGCCTGGGACAGGGGGCATGAAAAACTGTTTTTT. Its translation: CAWDRGHEKLFF.

This clone was counted a few times. The chain joins TRBV5-1 to TRBJ2-7; 7 bases align to TRBD2. CDR3 length: 15 residues. Germline values: CDR1 SGHRS, CDR2 YFSETQ. Germline trimming cut 4 bases from V and 1 base from J; bases unmatched to any gene: 8. CDR3 region: CASSREAVLSYEQYF. In DNA, the CDR3 is TGCGCCAGCAGCCGGGAGGCTGTACTATCCTACGAGCAGTACTTC.

This clone was seen only once. This CDR3 reads CASSFSVYSNQPQHF. The DNA for the CDR3 is TGTGCCAGCAGCTTTAGTGTATATAGCAATCAGCCCCAGCATTTT. The genes are TRBV7-2 and TRBJ1-5; no reliable D call. Germline V CDR1 and CDR2: SGHTA, FQGNSA. The CDR3 sequence is 15 residues long. V was trimmed by 3 bases and J by 0 bases, leaving 9 bases between them.

V and J are TRBV14 and TRBJ2-7; 11 positions agree with TRBD2. The CDR3 spans 16 residues. CDR1 and CDR2 from the germline V gene are SGHDN and FVKESK. The V segment lost 6 bases and the J segment 2 bases; nucleotides outside the gene matches: 9. CDR3 protein: CASSQTTSGTTYEQYF. The CDR3 DNA reads as TGTGCCAGCAGTCAGACGACTAGCGGGACAACCTACGAGCAGTACTTC.

The chain links TRBV5-1 to TRBJ1-5, with TRBD1 identical over 8 bases. J gave up 3 bases and V 1 base, and 3 bases lay outside the gene matches. The V gene's germline CDR1 is SGHRS and CDR2 YFSETQ. The CDR3 loop spans 15 amino acids. In DNA form, the CDR3 reads TGCGCCAGCAGCTTGCAGGGGGCCTACAATCAGCCCCAGCATTTT. This translates into CASSLQGAYNQPQHF. The whole variable domain, remainder taken from reference TRBV5-1 and TRBJ1-5, is KAGVTQTPRYLIKTRGQQVTLSCSPISGHRSVSWYQQTPGQGLQFLFEYFSETQRNKGNFPGRFSGRQFSNSRSEMNVSTLELGDSALYLCASSLQGAYNQPQHFGDGTRLSIL.

The chain uses TRBV30 and TRBJ2-1; a weak D match, TRBD1 (6 bases). V dropped 6 bases and J dropped 10 bases, with 13 bases sitting between them. The CDR3 loop spans 11 amino acids. In germline, CDR1 is GTSNPN, CDR2 SVGIG (reference sequence). The DNA for the CDR3 is TGTGCCTGTTCCCGACAGGTAGAGCAGTTCTTC. This encodes CACSRQVEQFF.

The chain links TRBV6-5 to TRBJ2-5; TRBD1 or TRBD2 may be the D gene (6 bases each). The CDR3 length is 15 residues. Trimming removed 6 bases from V and 5 bases from J, with 19 bases in between. The germline V gene has CDR1 MNHEY and CDR2 SVGAGI. The CDR3 reads CASRHQLGGGETQYF. CDR3 bases: TGTGCCAGCAGGCATCAGTTGGGGGGCGGGGAGACCCAGTACTTC.

This clone was observed once. The rearrangement links TRBV7-2 to TRBJ2-5; 11 bases line up with TRBD1. V dropped 0 bases and J dropped 9; count of bases not matched to a gene: 6. The CDR3 is 15 residues long. Germline CDR1 and CDR2: SGHTA and FQGNSA. CDR3 protein: CASSLAAGQGGSQYF. CDR3 nucleotides: TGTGCCAGCAGCTTAGCAGCGGGACAGGGGGGCTCCCAGTACTTC. Filled out from reference TRBV7-2 and TRBJ2-5, the complete variable domain reads GAGVSQSPSNKVTEKGKDVELRCDPISGHTALYWYRQSLGQGLEFLIYFQGNSAPDKSGLPSDRFSAERTGGSVSTLTIQRTQQEDSAVYLCASSLAAGQGGSQYFGPGTRLLVL.